The 32 T cell receptor beta chains given below trace back to one sample, sequenced in a study of T cell responses to AZD1222 COVID-19 vaccine. TCRdb keeps only in-frame clones here, not all; method: immunoSEQ multiplex PCR. Among 95,000 to 100,000 clones listed, about 89% were seen once. Here the sequenced sample was peripheral blood, taken 28 days after the second AZD1222 dose. The receptor set was obtained from an adult who received the AZD1222 COVID-19 vaccine.

The chain combines TRBV19 with TRBJ1-4, with 9 bases lining up with TRBD1. V trimming: 4 bases; J trimming: 7 bases; junction bases outside the gene matches: 10. CDR1 and CDR2 (germline): LNHDA, SQIVND (reference sequence). This CDR3 is 16 amino acids long. The CDR3 sequence: CASSTTGGVFIEKLFF. CDR3 nucleotides: TGTGCCAGTAGTACTACAGGGGGCGTATTTATTGAAAAACTGTTTTTT.

V and J are TRBV5-1 and TRBJ1-6, with unresolved D. Per the germline V gene, CDR1 is SGHRS and CDR2 is YFSETQ. V was cut by 0 bases and J by 5 bases, with 6 bases left in between. The CDR3 runs to 14 residues. The CDR3 spells CASSLGGNNSPLHF. The CDR3 region has the DNA TGCGCCAGCAGCTTGGGCGGGAATAATTCACCCCTCCACTTT.

This chain links TRBV4-1 with TRBJ1-4; D remains ambiguous. V lost 1 base, J lost 6 bases, and 12 bases lay in between. The CDR3 is made up of 15 amino acids. Germline CDR1 is MGHRA and CDR2 is YSYEKL. CDR3 sequence reads: CASSQGARRDEKLFF. Written as DNA, the CDR3 is TGCGCCAGCAGCCAAGGGGCAAGGAGGGATGAAAAACTGTTTTTT.

The rearrangement links TRBV30 to TRBJ1-5; 10 bases line up with TRBD1. The germline CDR1 and CDR2 sequences are GTSNPN and SVGIG (reference sequence). The CDR3 has 14 residues. V shed 2 bases and J 7 bases; nucleotides not matched to a gene: 5. The CDR3 sequence is CAWSLTGGRQPQHF. DNA of the CDR3: TGTGCCTGGAGTTTGACAGGGGGCAGACAGCCCCAGCATTTT.

V and J are TRBV7-9 and TRBJ2-3; unclear D gene. V was trimmed by 4 bases and J by 0 bases, leaving 5 bases between them. Germline CDR1 SEHNR, CDR2 FQNEAQ (reference sequence). The CDR3 spans 13 residues. The CDR3 loop is CASSSDSTDTQYF. The CDR3 DNA reads TGTGCCAGCAGCTCTGACAGCACAGATACGCAGTATTTT.

The chain joins TRBV10-3 to TRBJ1-5; D call uncertain. There are 15 residues in the CDR3. With 0 bases removed from V and 2 bases from J, the gap between germline ends came to 8 bases. Germline V lookup: CDR1 ENHRY, CDR2 SYGVKD. This chain's CDR3 is CAISESSSGNQPQHF. The CDR3 coding sequence is TGTGCCATCAGTGAGTCGTCGTCAGGCAATCAGCCCCAGCATTTT.

This chain uses TRBV3-1 (or the pseudogene TRBV3-2) with TRBJ2-1; 7 nucleotides line up with TRBD2. There are 14 residues in the CDR3. The ends lost 2 bases at V and 16 bases at J; junction bases unmatched: 14. Germline loops: CDR1 LGHDT, CDR2 YNNKEL (reference sequence). CDR3 DNA: TGTGCCAGCAGCCAAAAGGGATGGGGAGGGTTATTATTCTTC. It is translated as CASSQKGWGGLLFF.

J is TRBJ1-1 and V is TRBV9; D perhaps matches TRBD1 (5 bases). V lost 1 base and J 4 bases, leaving 11 bases between the germline ends. Germline values: CDR1 SGDLS, CDR2 YYNGEE. The CDR3 is made up of 14 amino acids. The CDR3 loop is CASSVYGGSTEAFF. The CDR3 coding sequence is TGTGCCAGCAGCGTATATGGGGGATCCACTGAAGCTTTCTTT.

This clone has only a few counts. J is TRBJ1-1 and V is TRBV5-1; D ambiguous. In germline, CDR1 is SGHRS, CDR2 YFSETQ. V shed 1 base and J shed 6 bases, with 10 bases lying between them. This CDR3 is 13 amino acids long. The CDR3 here is CASSLSERAEAFF. The CDR3 nucleotides are TGCGCCAGCAGCTTGTCAGAGAGAGCTGAAGCTTTCTTT.

This sequence joins TRBV19 and TRBJ2-1; the match to TRBD1 covers 10 bases. The V gene's germline CDR1 is LNHDA and CDR2 SQIVND (reference sequence). This CDR3 is 15 amino acids long. The V segment lost 6 bases and the J segment 4 bases; nucleotides outside the gene matches: 6. The CDR3 DNA sequence: TGTGCCAGTAGCTTAACGGGACAGGGGTACAATGAGCAGTTCTTC. Amino acid sequence: CASSLTGQGYNEQFF.

The chain carries TRBV29-1 and TRBJ2-7; D not certain. V was trimmed by 0 bases and J by 0 bases, leaving 3 bases between them. CDR3 length: 12 amino acids. The germline CDR1 and CDR2 sequences are SQVTM and ANQGSEA. The CDR3 loop is CSVEDSSYEQYF. For the CDR3, the DNA is TGCAGCGTTGAAGACAGCTCCTACGAGCAGTACTTC.

The sample holds a few counts of this clone. This rearrangement joins TRBV25-1 to TRBJ1-1; 12 nucleotides match TRBD1. Germline trimming cut 4 bases from V and 1 base from J; bases unmatched to any gene: 4. CDR1 is MGHDK, CDR2 SYGVNS, per germline. This CDR3 spans 16 amino acids. The CDR3 nucleotides are TGTGCCAGCAGTGTCGGGACAGGGGGCGCGAACACTGAAGCTTTCTTT. This encodes CASSVGTGGANTEAFF.

This clone was seen once. J is TRBJ1-2 and V is TRBV2; tentative D call: TRBD1 (5 bases). There are 13 residues in the CDR3. Germline values: CDR1 SNHLY, CDR2 FYNNEI. Trimming pared 4 bases from V and 2 bases from J, leaving 8 bases between. In nucleotides, the CDR3 is TGTGCCAGCAGTGTGGGGGGGAACTATGGCTACACCTTC. Translated, it gives CASSVGGNYGYTF.

The CDR3 nucleotides read TGTGCCAGCAGCCAAGACCCCCTTTCTGGAAACACCATATATTTT. This codes for CASSQDPLSGNTIYF. The chain carries TRBV5-4 and TRBJ1-3, with D hard to call. Trimming took off 4 bases at V and 1 base at J, with 12 bases between the two ends. Per germline, CDR1 SGHNT and CDR2 YYREEE (reference sequence). The CDR3 covers 15 residues.

The chain links TRBV5-1 to TRBJ1-1; maybe TRBD1 (5 bases). The V gene lost 0 bases and the J gene lost 3 bases, with 12 bases spanning the gap. This CDR3 has 15 residues. The germline CDR1 and CDR2 sequences are SGHRS and YFSETQ. The CDR3 DNA sequence: TGCGCCAGCAGCTTGGGGTGGGGCGAAGACACTGAAGCTTTCTTT. Encoded protein: CASSLGWGEDTEAFF.

This clone appeared a single time. This chain connects TRBV27 to TRBJ2-2; 7 bases fit TRBD1. The CDR3 consists of 14 residues. V was clipped by 5 bases and J by 6 bases; unmatched bases: 6. CDR1 is MNHEY and CDR2 is SMNVEV in the germline V gene (reference sequence). The chain's CDR3 is CASSPFTGAGELFF. In DNA form, the CDR3 reads TGTGCCAGCAGTCCCTTTACAGGGGCCGGGGAGCTGTTTTTT.

The chain is built from TRBV6-2 or TRBV6-3 and TRBJ1-5; D gene unclear. The CDR3 runs to 13 residues. With 4 bases removed from V and 4 bases from J, the gap between germline ends came to 8 bases. Per germline, CDR1 MNHEY and CDR2 SVGEGT. The CDR3 nucleotides are TGTGCCAGCAGTTTCACAACGAATCAGCCCCAGCATTTT. As protein: CASSFTTNQPQHF.

The chain has TRBV24-1 and TRBJ2-5; tentative D call: TRBD2 (6 bases). Germline CDR1 KGHDR, CDR2 SFDVKD. The CDR3 length is 13 residues. V was shortened by 7 bases and J by 7 bases, with 15 bases between the two germline ends. CDR3 bases: TGTGCCACCAGCGGGGGTCCAGACCGGACCCAGTACTTC. The encoded protein is CATSGGPDRTQYF.

The J gene is TRBJ2-1, the V gene TRBV27; perhaps TRBD1 as D (6 bases). Trimming left V 2 bases short and J 6 bases short, with 14 bases between. Germline CDR1 MNHEY, CDR2 SMNVEV (reference sequence). The CDR3 loop spans 15 amino acids. CDR3 sequence: CASSLDRLSSNEQFF. CDR3 in DNA: TGTGCCAGCAGTTTAGACAGGCTATCGAGCAATGAGCAGTTCTTC.

The chain combines TRBV7-9 with TRBJ1-1; D gene unclear. Germline values: CDR1 SEHNR, CDR2 FQNEAQ (reference sequence). This CDR3 spans 14 amino acids. Trimming took 2 bases from V and 1 from J, leaving 8 bases between them. The CDR3 DNA sequence: TGTGCCAGCAGCTTAATTACGGCGAACACTGAAGCTTTCTTT. Protein sequence: CASSLITANTEAFF.

CDR3: CASSGGPSYEQYF. The CDR3 DNA is TGTGCCAGCAGCGGAGGGCCGTCCTACGAGCAGTACTTC. The chain employs TRBV9 and TRBJ2-7; possible D gene TRBD2, 5 bases. V lost 3 bases and J lost 1, with 8 bases in between. The CDR3 contains 13 residues. Germline CDR1 and CDR2: SGDLS and YYNGEE.

CDR3 sequence: CASSPLGGNGYTF. The CDR3 DNA sequence: TGTGCCAGTAGCCCACTAGGAGGGAATGGCTACACCTTC. The chain carries TRBV19 and TRBJ1-2; no clear D. This CDR3 is 13 amino acids long. Trimming removed 6 bases from V and 6 bases from J, with 14 bases in between. Germline CDR1 and CDR2: LNHDA and SQIVND (reference sequence).

The chain employs TRBV7-9 and TRBJ1-5; 11 bases align to TRBD1. The CDR3 totals 15 residues. Germline V gene lookup returns CDR1 SEHNR and CDR2 FQNEAQ (reference sequence). The junction had 6 bases not matched to a gene; V was cut back by 5 bases and J by 6 bases. The chain's CDR3 is CASSTGTGGIQPQHF. In DNA form, the CDR3 reads TGTGCCAGCAGCACCGGGACAGGGGGTATTCAGCCCCAGCATTTT. The full variable domain, completed using reference TRBV7-9 and TRBJ1-5, is DTGVSQNPRHKITKRGQNVTFRCDPISEHNRLYWYRQTLGQGPEFLTYFQNEAQLEKSRLLSDRFSAERPKGSFSTLEIQRTEQGDSAMYLCASSTGTGGIQPQHFGDGTRLSIL.

The table lists this clone with a count of one. V is TRBV24-1 and J is TRBJ2-2; a weak D match, TRBD1 (5 bases). Germline values: CDR1 KGHDR, CDR2 SFDVKD. Deletions cut 3 bases from V and 6 bases from J, with 13 bases between. This CDR3 region has 15 residues. Here the CDR3 DNA reads TGTGCCACCAGTGATAAAGGCAGGGAAGCCGGGGAGCTGTTTTTT. Its translation is CATSDKGREAGELFF.

This chain connects TRBV3-1 (or the pseudogene TRBV3-2) to TRBJ2-7; D may be TRBD1 or TRBD2 (6 bases each). Germline V gene lookup returns CDR1 LGHDT and CDR2 YNNKEL (reference sequence). Trimming stripped 1 base from V and 5 bases from J, with 9 bases between. The CDR3 runs to 13 residues. The DNA of the CDR3 is TGTGCCAGCAGCCAAGGGGGGGCGCACGAGCAGTACTTC. Its translation: CASSQGGAHEQYF.

The chain recombines TRBV6-2 or TRBV6-3 with TRBJ2-7, with no clear D. Germline CDR1 and CDR2: MNHEY and SVGEGT. The CDR3 totals 15 residues. Trimming pared 0 bases from V and 3 bases from J, leaving 12 bases between. The CDR3 DNA sequence: TGTGCCAGCAGTTACTCAGGTCTCGGTTACTACGAGCAGTACTTC. Its translation is CASSYSGLGYYEQYF.

Here the CDR3 DNA reads TGTGCCAGCAGCAATGCGAGGGGAACCTCTGGAAACACCATATATTTT. It codes for CASSNARGTSGNTIYF. This chain connects TRBV7-9 to TRBJ1-3, with a tentative D call TRBD1 (5 bases). Per germline, CDR1 SEHNR and CDR2 FQNEAQ (reference sequence). There are 16 residues in the CDR3. Between the trimmed V and J ends, which lost 5 bases and 0 bases, there was a span of 14 bases.

The chain uses TRBV28 and TRBJ2-1, with TRBD2 identical over 16 bases. V trimming: 6 bases; J trimming: 5 bases; junction bases outside the gene matches: 7. The CDR3 contains 17 residues. Germline loops: CDR1 MDHEN, CDR2 SYDVKM. As DNA, the CDR3 is TGTGCCAGCAGCAGAGCGGGACTAGCGGGAGGGAACAATGAGCAGTTCTTC. Its translation is CASSRAGLAGGNNEQFF.

The V call is TRBV2, the J call TRBJ1-2; D is ambiguous. The germline V and J ends were trimmed by 7 bases and 4 bases, with 13 bases remaining between them. The germline V gene has CDR1 SNHLY and CDR2 FYNNEI. This CDR3 has 13 amino acids. The CDR3 sequence: CASTQVRSYGYTF. The DNA for the CDR3 is TGTGCCAGCACCCAGGTCCGTAGCTATGGCTACACCTTC.

This chain uses TRBV6-5 with TRBJ2-7, with 7 bases matching TRBD1. The V gene end was trimmed by 6 bases and the J gene end by 9 bases; junction bases not matched to a gene: 17. Looked up from germline, CDR1 is MNHEY and CDR2 is SVGAGI. The CDR3 is 15 residues long. The CDR3 loop is CASRIQQGSIARQYF. The CDR3 DNA sequence: TGTGCCAGCAGGATACAACAGGGGTCGATCGCGCGGCAGTACTTC.

The genes are TRBV27 and TRBJ2-5; 8 nucleotides line up with TRBD2. Germline CDR1 reads MNHEY; CDR2 reads SMNVEV (reference sequence). V was pared by 5 bases and J by 3 bases, with 5 bases of the junction left unmatched. The CDR3 has 14 residues. CDR3 region: CASSVGRGEETQYF. CDR3 sequence (DNA): TGTGCCAGCAGTGTCGGGAGGGGCGAAGAGACCCAGTACTTC.

This sequence joins TRBV4-1 and TRBJ1-1; the D is unclear. CDR1 and CDR2 (germline): MGHRA, YSYEKL. Trimming stripped 3 bases from V and 5 bases from J, with 7 bases between. This CDR3 is built from 12 residues. CDR3 DNA sequence: TGCGCCAGCAGCCACCTGTTTACTGAAGCTTTCTTT. This encodes CASSHLFTEAFF.